This T cell receptor (beta chain) was sequenced during a study of CXCR3-negative and CXCR3-positive naive CD8 T cells. As for the study in general: Per library, roughly 1.6 +/- 0.3 million reads; 130 million to 150 million TRB reads overall.

Germline lookup yields CDR1 SGDLS and CDR2 YYNGEE. The length of the CDR3 is 14 residues. UMI labels and 5' RACE were used to prepare the TRB cDNA libraries. TCRdb re-called the 5' RACE reads and shows each CDR3 protein once, DNA omitted. The sample has roughly 60,000 distinct CDR3 sequences, and its top ten clones hold less than 0.85%. Whole-study findings and limits: Unlike memory cells, which differed, naive CXCR3-negative and CXCR3-positive cells had similar TRBV-TRBJ usage. Memory CD8+ cells showed much lower diversity, while both naive subsets were comparably high. Against CXCR3-negative naive cells, CXCR3-positive naive cells showed more hydrophobic TRB CDR3s.

In triplicate, each CD8+ T cell subset was sorted at 300,000 cells per replicate. Worth noting for this clonotype: The antigen is unknown.

The receptor's source is a human donor in good health. Some clones in this sample may be carry-over from other donors' samples. The chain carries TRBV9 and TRBJ1-5; no DNA is available, so the TRBD1 call from TCRdb remains unchecked. The sample comprised naive CXCR3+ CD8+ T cells from blood. Subset of the sample: CD45RO-CCR7+CD27+CD95- naive CD8+ T cells expressing CXCR3 (TNR3+). Here the CDR3 reads CASSAGTGNQPQHF.